This paragraph covers one TCR beta chain sequence. The antigen it binds to is not known. Per-base qualities were not stored, and no clone one base away is much larger. Amplification of TCR beta CDR3 regions was carried out from RNA transcripts. The TCR CDR3 was subjected to a first round of RT-PCR using the HTBI primer set and the Qiagen OneStep RT-PCR kit. Libraries were constructed in a second round of multiplex PCR, after which size selection and purification were performed. The libraries were sequenced on an Illumina HiSeq2000 using paired-end 100 bp reads. In the original analysis: SOAPnuke was used to process the raw data, with reads discarded if the reads contained adapters or uncalled bases, had a mean Phred below 15, or lacked an exact constant-primer or identifier match. COPE v1.2.5 was used to merge high-quality paired reads, and clonotypes were defined as unique nucleotide sequences. MiTCR v1.1 was used to align clonotypes to the IMGT TRBV, TRBD and TRBJ reference segments. The analysis was restricted to V-J combinations with a frequency above 0.0001, which together covered approximately 99% of the repertoires. A TCS score was defined as the ratio between F50 (clonal expansion) and ExV (chaos), using BLOSUM62-based TCRdist between CDR3 peptides within each V-J. Welch's t-statistics and random forest reduced around 520 V-J features to roughly 13, which were used in a naive Bayes classifier (R e1071). The Morisita-Horn index was used to measure how similar the thyroid and blood repertoires were. TCRdb trimmed public reads at Q25 via fastp, called clones via MiXCR and kept in-frame beta chains. Each record represents a unique CDR3 protein, reported with the most common genes and DNA among its rows. TCRdb, not the authors, supplied the V and J calls. Counted in this sample were fewer than 650,000 distinct CDR3 sequences; 40% to 50% of them appeared once. About two fifths of the sample is taken by the ten largest.

The sample comes from a study of T cells in Graves' hyperthyroidism and ophthalmopathy (dated by TCRdb to 2018 to 2020). Looking at the study overall: A discovery cohort of roughly 96 patients, 43 with Graves' ophthalmopathy and approximately 60 with stable Graves' hyperthyroidism, was used to find distinguishing TCR V-J signatures. An independent validation cohort of around 19 hyperthyroidism patients and 17 patients who later progressed to ophthalmopathy tested prospective prediction of ophthalmopathy. For training and testing, the 100 or so patients in the discovery cohort were randomly divided in a 7:3 ratio. Thyroid tissue and blood T-cell repertoires from about six Graves' hyperthyroidism patients were also compared in the study. After sampling, hyperthyroidism patients received methimazole starting at 30 mg daily, and ophthalmopathy patients received high-dose intravenous methylprednisolone. According to the paper, TCR Vbeta CDR3 sequencing was carried out on over 130 peripheral blood samples, which came from under 50 ophthalmopathy, around 75 hyperthyroidism and approximately 17 progressor patients.

Any patient with an uncontrolled infection, another autoimmune disease, pregnancy or lactation was excluded. Diagnoses were based on clinical symptoms, serum thyroxine and TRAb, thyroid ultrasound and orbital computed tomography. Trizol reagent was used to extract total RNA, and RNA quality was then checked on an Agilent 2100 Bioanalyzer. The CDR3 has 14 amino acids, counting the end cysteine and phenylalanine. Left in the record is the CDR3 DNA by itself, 42 bases read in frame from the first base. From the germline V gene, CDR1 is SGHVS and CDR2 is FNYEAQ. Trimming accounts for 1 base at V and 8 bases at J, while the number of junction bases matched to no gene is 4. On the study overall, not on this receptor specifically: No statistical method was used to fix the sample size in advance, and group allocation was not hidden from the investigators. A model built on a 13 V-J signature distinguished ophthalmopathy from stable hyperthyroidism, reaching 87.88% sensitivity and around 81% specificity in cross-validation and 80%/75% in testing. In validation, progression to ophthalmopathy was predicted by the model with more than 65% sensitivity and 72.22% specificity, a median of 6.5 months before onset. Most expanded thyroid clonotypes (frequency above 0.001) were also detected in blood, a finding suggesting that blood repertoires may reflect thyroid immune responses.

The sample was peripheral blood or thyroid tissue (not recorded which). The sequence joins TRBV7-6 to TRBJ1-4; 7 bases in the middle match TRBD1. This receptor was identified in an adult woman with Graves' disease, either hyperthyroidism or ophthalmopathy (not recorded which). The DNA sequence reads TGTGCCAGCAGCTTAGGACAGGGATGGGAAAAACTGTTTTTT. This is translated as CASSLGQGWEKLFF.